Listed below are T cell receptor beta chains from one sample, sequenced in a study of blood T cell repertoires in COVID-19. Using immunoSEQ multiplex PCR, the repertoire was profiled, and TCRdb retains in-frame clones only, with some absent. The table has 120,000 to 150,000 clones, 85% seen once. Sequenced input: peripheral blood. The source of these receptors is a man aged 45-65 years with acute or convalescent COVID-19. The CDR3 runs from the conserved cysteine through the conserved F or W. The order of the fields is CDR3 protein, CDR3 DNA, clone size, J gene, D gene, CDR3 length, V gene. A D gene is named only where the DNA matches it firmly. The size of a clone is reported for some rows only, either as once, few or many, or as a class for expanded clones.

CDR3 protein: CASSLWDRGINEQYF
CDR3 DNA: TGCGCCAGCAGCTTGTGGGACAGGGGAATTAACGAGCAGTACTTC
clone size: NA
J gene: TRBJ2-7
D gene: TRBD1
CDR3 length: 15
V gene: TRBV5-1

CDR3 protein: CASRKQGPSLGGYTF
CDR3 DNA: TGTGCCAGCAGGAAACAGGGTCCTTCACTTGGGGGCTACACCTTC
clone size: NA
J gene: TRBJ1-2
D gene: NA
CDR3 length: 15
V gene: TRBV28

CDR3 protein: CASSEIGGSNEKLFF
CDR3 DNA: TGTGCCAGCAGTGAAATTGGGGGGTCTAATGAAAAACTGTTTTTT
clone size: NA
J gene: TRBJ1-4
D gene: NA
CDR3 length: 15
V gene: TRBV25-1

CDR3 protein: CASSSQDWMNEQFF
CDR3 DNA: TGTGCCAGCAGTTCCCAGGATTGGATGAATGAGCAGTTCTTC
clone size: NA
J gene: TRBJ2-1
D gene: NA
CDR3 length: 14
V gene: TRBV27

CDR3 protein: CASSLRGSSGNTIYF
CDR3 DNA: TGTGCCAGCAGCTTGAGGGGGAGCTCTGGAAACACCATATATTTT
clone size: NA
J gene: TRBJ1-3
D gene: NA
CDR3 length: 15
V gene: TRBV5-4

CDR3 protein: CASSPRDFYGYTF
CDR3 DNA: TGTGCCAGCTCACCCCGGGATTTCTATGGCTACACCTTC
clone size: NA
J gene: TRBJ1-2
D gene: NA
CDR3 length: 13
V gene: TRBV6-5

CDR3 protein: CASSRAGGPYNEQFF
CDR3 DNA: TGTGCCAGCAGTAGAGCGGGAGGGCCCTACAATGAGCAGTTCTTC
clone size: NA
J gene: TRBJ2-1
D gene: TRBD2
CDR3 length: 15
V gene: TRBV27

CDR3 protein: CASSPRTGNTEAFF
CDR3 DNA: TGTGCCAGCTCACCTCGGACAGGGAACACTGAAGCTTTCTTT
clone size: NA
J gene: TRBJ1-1
D gene: TRBD1
CDR3 length: 14
V gene: TRBV18

CDR3 protein: CASSLGGRETQYF
CDR3 DNA: TGTGCCAGCAGCTTAGGGGGCCGAGAGACCCAGTACTTC
clone size: NA
J gene: TRBJ2-5
D gene: NA
CDR3 length: 13
V gene: TRBV7-3

CDR3 protein: CASSLAGRGDEQFF
CDR3 DNA: TGTGCCAGCAGCTTAGCGGGGAGGGGGGATGAGCAGTTCTTC
clone size: NA
J gene: TRBJ2-1
D gene: NA
CDR3 length: 14
V gene: TRBV7-6

CDR3 protein: CASSFDRDGTEAFF
CDR3 DNA: TGTGCCAGCAGTTTTGACAGGGATGGCACTGAAGCTTTCTTT
clone size: NA
J gene: TRBJ1-1
D gene: TRBD1
CDR3 length: 14
V gene: TRBV28

CDR3 protein: CASSNGQGGTQYF
CDR3 DNA: TGTGCCAGCAGTAATGGACAGGGGGGGACCCAGTACTTC
clone size: NA
J gene: TRBJ2-5
D gene: TRBD1
CDR3 length: 13
V gene: TRBV11-1

CDR3 protein: CASSLAALAGGPNEQFF
CDR3 DNA: TGTGCCAGCAGCTTAGCGGCTCTAGCGGGGGGGCCGAATGAGCAGTTCTTC
clone size: NA
J gene: TRBJ2-1
D gene: TRBD2
CDR3 length: 17
V gene: TRBV11-1

CDR3 protein: CASRQSGHLPYEQYF
CDR3 DNA: TGTGCCAGCAGGCAATCGGGACACCTTCCCTACGAGCAGTACTTC
clone size: NA
J gene: TRBJ2-7
D gene: NA
CDR3 length: 15
V gene: TRBV6-5

CDR3 protein: CASSLDPQGTLYGYTF
CDR3 DNA: TGTGCCAGCAGCTTAGATCCACAGGGCACCCTCTATGGCTACACCTTC
clone size: NA
J gene: TRBJ1-2
D gene: NA
CDR3 length: 16
V gene: TRBV11-2

CDR3 protein: CASSPAGLVNSAFHNEQFF
CDR3 DNA: TGTGCCAGCAGTCCAGCCGGACTAGTGAACAGCGCTTTTCACAATGAGCAGTTCTTC
clone size: NA
J gene: TRBJ2-1
D gene: TRBD2
CDR3 length: 19
V gene: TRBV7-2

CDR3 protein: CASSPGTAEKLFF
CDR3 DNA: TGTGCCAGCAGTCCCGGGACAGCGGAAAAACTGTTTTTT
clone size: NA
J gene: TRBJ1-4
D gene: TRBD1
CDR3 length: 13
V gene: TRBV7-8

CDR3 protein: CASSYRDRSNYEQYF
CDR3 DNA: TGTGCCAGCAGTTACCGGGACAGGAGTAACTACGAGCAGTACTTC
clone size: NA
J gene: TRBJ2-7
D gene: TRBD1
CDR3 length: 15
V gene: TRBV6-2/TRBV6-3

CDR3 protein: CASSYLRNTEAFF
CDR3 DNA: TGTGCCAGCAGTTATCTTCGGAACACTGAAGCTTTCTTT
clone size: NA
J gene: TRBJ1-1
D gene: NA
CDR3 length: 13
V gene: TRBV6-5

CDR3 protein: CSASSLLAGTYNEQFF
CDR3 DNA: TGCAGTGCTAGTTCCCTCCTAGCGGGGACCTACAATGAGCAGTTCTTC
clone size: NA
J gene: TRBJ2-1
D gene: TRBD2
CDR3 length: 16
V gene: TRBV20-1

CDR3 protein: CATISDRVGTDTQYF
CDR3 DNA: TGTGCCACGATCTCAGACAGGGTTGGCACAGATACGCAGTATTTT
clone size: NA
J gene: TRBJ2-3
D gene: TRBD1
CDR3 length: 15
V gene: TRBV2

CDR3 protein: CALGLEQYF
CDR3 DNA: TGTGCGCTGGGACTCGAGCAGTACTTC
clone size: NA
J gene: TRBJ2-7
D gene: NA
CDR3 length: 9
V gene: TRBV7-7

CDR3 protein: CASSPGTGGNTIYF
CDR3 DNA: TGTGCCAGCTCACCCGGGACAGGGGGCAACACCATATATTTT
clone size: NA
J gene: TRBJ1-3
D gene: TRBD1
CDR3 length: 14
V gene: TRBV18

CDR3 protein: CASSLSGVQETQYF
CDR3 DNA: TGTGCCAGCAGCTTGTCGGGGGTCCAAGAGACCCAGTACTTC
clone size: NA
J gene: TRBJ2-5
D gene: NA
CDR3 length: 14
V gene: TRBV7-3

CDR3 protein: CASSLTGGNNSPLHF
CDR3 DNA: TGTGCCAGCAGTCTAACAGGGGGTAATAATTCACCCCTCCACTTT
clone size: NA
J gene: TRBJ1-6
D gene: TRBD1
CDR3 length: 15
V gene: TRBV14

CDR3 protein: CAGARSSHLGPQHF
CDR3 DNA: TGTGCCGGGGCCAGGAGTTCCCACCTCGGACCCCAGCATTTT
clone size: few
J gene: TRBJ1-5
D gene: NA
CDR3 length: 14
V gene: TRBV28

CDR3 protein: CASSTRGRHTIYF
CDR3 DNA: TGTGCCAGTAGTACCCGGGGGAGGCACACCATATATTTT
clone size: NA
J gene: TRBJ1-3
D gene: NA
CDR3 length: 13
V gene: TRBV19

CDR3 protein: CASSYSSGQHYEQYF
CDR3 DNA: TGTGCCAGCAGTTACTCGTCGGGACAGCACTACGAGCAGTACTTC
clone size: once
J gene: TRBJ2-7
D gene: TRBD1
CDR3 length: 15
V gene: TRBV6-5

CDR3 protein: CASSPLTGSGELFF
CDR3 DNA: TGTGCCAGCTCACCACTTACAGGGTCCGGGGAGCTGTTTTTT
clone size: once
J gene: TRBJ2-2
D gene: NA
CDR3 length: 14
V gene: TRBV18

CDR3 protein: CASSPGQGSSPLHF
CDR3 DNA: TGTGCCAGCAGTCCGGGACAGGGGTCTTCACCCCTCCACTTT
clone size: few
J gene: TRBJ1-6
D gene: TRBD1
CDR3 length: 14
V gene: TRBV6-4

CDR3 protein: CASSYSAVSGYTF
CDR3 DNA: TGTGCCAGCAGTTACTCGGCGGTCTCTGGCTACACCTTC
clone size: once
J gene: TRBJ1-2
D gene: NA
CDR3 length: 13
V gene: TRBV6-5

CDR3 protein: CASSYAAGDLYEQYF
CDR3 DNA: TGTGCCAGCAGTTACGCGGCGGGGGACCTCTACGAGCAGTACTTC
clone size: NA
J gene: TRBJ2-7
D gene: TRBD2
CDR3 length: 15
V gene: TRBV6-5

CDR3 protein: CASSPQGADGYTF
CDR3 DNA: TGTGCCAGCTCACCACAGGGGGCGGATGGCTACACCTTC
clone size: once
J gene: TRBJ1-2
D gene: TRBD1
CDR3 length: 13
V gene: TRBV18

CDR3 protein: CASTESGGIFYGYTF
CDR3 DNA: TGTGCCAGCACGGAGAGCGGGGGCATTTTCTATGGCTACACCTTC
clone size: NA
J gene: TRBJ1-2
D gene: NA
CDR3 length: 15
V gene: TRBV6-5

CDR3 protein: CASSPDRQGKTGELFF
CDR3 DNA: TGTGCCAGCTCACCTGATAGACAGGGGAAGACCGGGGAGCTGTTTTTT
clone size: NA
J gene: TRBJ2-2
D gene: TRBD1
CDR3 length: 16
V gene: TRBV18

CDR3 protein: CATRTTATGELFF
CDR3 DNA: TGTGCCACCAGAACTACGGCCACCGGGGAGCTGTTTTTT
clone size: NA
J gene: TRBJ2-2
D gene: NA
CDR3 length: 13
V gene: TRBV10-3

CDR3 protein: CASSFDRVLGYTF
CDR3 DNA: TGTGCCAGCAGCTTTGACAGGGTATTAGGCTACACCTTC
clone size: NA
J gene: TRBJ1-2
D gene: TRBD1
CDR3 length: 13
V gene: TRBV7-3

CDR3 protein: CASSIWVSGSIPNEQFF
CDR3 DNA: TGTGCCAGTAGTATTTGGGTTAGCGGGAGCATCCCCAATGAGCAGTTCTTC
clone size: once
J gene: TRBJ2-1
D gene: TRBD2
CDR3 length: 17
V gene: TRBV19

CDR3 protein: CASQERAPNFKNIQYF
CDR3 DNA: TGTGCCAGCCAGGAGAGGGCTCCTAATTTCAAAAACATTCAGTACTTC
clone size: NA
J gene: TRBJ2-4
D gene: NA
CDR3 length: 16
V gene: TRBV27

CDR3 protein: CASSFQADTGELFF
CDR3 DNA: TGTGCCAGCAGCTTCCAGGCCGACACCGGGGAGCTGTTTTTT
clone size: NA
J gene: TRBJ2-2
D gene: NA
CDR3 length: 14
V gene: TRBV7-9

CDR3 protein: CASRLVSTSGNSYNEQFF
CDR3 DNA: TGTGCAAGTCGCTTAGTATCAACTAGCGGTAACTCTTACAATGAGCAGTTCTTC
clone size: NA
J gene: TRBJ2-1
D gene: NA
CDR3 length: 18
V gene: TRBV12-2

CDR3 protein: CASSESQGRNEQYF
CDR3 DNA: TGCGCCAGCAGTGAGTCACAGGGAAGGAACGAGCAGTACTTC
clone size: NA
J gene: TRBJ2-7
D gene: NA
CDR3 length: 14
V gene: TRBV10-1

CDR3 protein: CASSLAGQGESWELFF
CDR3 DNA: TGTGCCAGCAGCTTAGCCGGACAGGGGGAAAGTTGGGAGCTGTTTTTT
clone size: few
J gene: TRBJ2-2
D gene: TRBD1
CDR3 length: 16
V gene: TRBV13

CDR3 protein: CASSKLNSGTYGYTF
CDR3 DNA: TGTGCCAGCAGCAAACTGAACTCCGGGACATATGGCTACACCTTC
clone size: NA
J gene: TRBJ1-2
D gene: NA
CDR3 length: 15
V gene: TRBV21-1

CDR3 protein: CASSPTRLDSYTF
CDR3 DNA: TGTGCCAGCAGCCCGACACGGTTGGATTCCTACACCTTC
clone size: NA
J gene: TRBJ1-2
D gene: NA
CDR3 length: 13
V gene: TRBV9

CDR3 protein: CASKVAREAFF
CDR3 DNA: TGTGCCAGCAAAGTAGCCCGAGAAGCTTTCTTT
clone size: few
J gene: TRBJ1-1
D gene: NA
CDR3 length: 11
V gene: TRBV2

CDR3 protein: CASSLGLESGELFF
CDR3 DNA: TGTGCCAGCAGCTTAGGACTAGAGAGCGGGGAGCTGTTTTTT
clone size: NA
J gene: TRBJ2-2
D gene: NA
CDR3 length: 14
V gene: TRBV11-2

CDR3 protein: CASSLPTSGREETQYF
CDR3 DNA: TGTGCCAGCAGTTTGCCGACTAGCGGGAGAGAAGAGACCCAGTACTTC
clone size: NA
J gene: TRBJ2-5
D gene: TRBD2
CDR3 length: 16
V gene: TRBV28

CDR3 protein: CASRTGQRPDYGYTF
CDR3 DNA: TGTGCCAGCAGAACGGGACAGCGACCTGACTATGGCTACACCTTC
clone size: once
J gene: TRBJ1-2
D gene: TRBD1
CDR3 length: 15
V gene: TRBV6-5

CDR3 protein: CASSGTTSGGTYEQYF
CDR3 DNA: TGTGCCAGCAGCGGGACGACTAGCGGGGGAACCTACGAGCAGTACTTC
clone size: NA
J gene: TRBJ2-7
D gene: TRBD2
CDR3 length: 16
V gene: TRBV7-8

CDR3 protein: CASSEEWDTEAFF
CDR3 DNA: TGTGCCAGCAGTGAGGAGTGGGACACTGAAGCTTTCTTT
clone size: NA
J gene: TRBJ1-1
D gene: NA
CDR3 length: 13
V gene: TRBV6-4

CDR3 protein: CASSYGLRQGQAFF
CDR3 DNA: TGTGCCAGCAGTTACGGGCTGAGACAGGGTCAAGCTTTCTTT
clone size: NA
J gene: TRBJ1-1
D gene: TRBD1
CDR3 length: 14
V gene: TRBV6-6

CDR3 protein: CASRPGGETEAFF
CDR3 DNA: TGTGCCAGTCGTCCAGGGGGCGAGACTGAAGCTTTCTTT
clone size: NA
J gene: TRBJ1-1
D gene: TRBD1
CDR3 length: 13
V gene: TRBV12-3/TRBV12-4

CDR3 protein: CASSFGTNNEQFF
CDR3 DNA: TGTGCCAGCAGCTTCGGGACTAACAATGAGCAGTTCTTC
clone size: NA
J gene: TRBJ2-1
D gene: TRBD2
CDR3 length: 13
V gene: TRBV7-3

CDR3 protein: CASGRNTEAFF
CDR3 DNA: TGTGCCAGCGGGAGGAACACTGAAGCTTTCTTT
clone size: NA
J gene: TRBJ1-1
D gene: NA
CDR3 length: 11
V gene: TRBV2

CDR3 protein: CASSLAGTGRRTEAFF
CDR3 DNA: TGTGCCAGCAGCTTGGCCGGGACAGGGCGGAGGACTGAAGCTTTCTTT
clone size: once
J gene: TRBJ1-1
D gene: TRBD1
CDR3 length: 16
V gene: TRBV5-6

CDR3 protein: CASRIQGRGGNTIYF
CDR3 DNA: TGTGCCAGCAGAATACAGGGAAGGGGTGGAAACACCATATATTTT
clone size: NA
J gene: TRBJ1-3
D gene: NA
CDR3 length: 15
V gene: TRBV6-6